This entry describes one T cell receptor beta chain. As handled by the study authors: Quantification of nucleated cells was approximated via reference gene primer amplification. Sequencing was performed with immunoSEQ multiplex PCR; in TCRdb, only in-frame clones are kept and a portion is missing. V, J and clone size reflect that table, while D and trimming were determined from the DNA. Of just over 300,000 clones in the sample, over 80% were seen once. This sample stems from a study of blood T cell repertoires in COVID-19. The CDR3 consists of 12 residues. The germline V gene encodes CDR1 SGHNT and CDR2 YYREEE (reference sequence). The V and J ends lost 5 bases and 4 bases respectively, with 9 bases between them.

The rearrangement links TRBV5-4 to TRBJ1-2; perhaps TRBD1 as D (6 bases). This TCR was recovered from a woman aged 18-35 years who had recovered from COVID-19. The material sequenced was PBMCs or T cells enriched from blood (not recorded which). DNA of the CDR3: TGTGCCAGCAGTACAGGGATCTATGGCTACACCTTC. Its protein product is CASSTGIYGYTF.